This T cell receptor beta chain was documented in a study of cytomegalovirus exposure and HLA in healthy donors. The PCR ran on 60 Vbeta and 13 Jbeta primers. Clones were read by immunoSEQ multiplex PCR, and TCRdb kept only the in-frame ones, dropping some. In the table there are 100,000 to 150,000 clones, roughly 72% of which are singletons. Specimen: PBMCs. The source of this sequence is a man aged 40-49 years in good health and CMV-seropositive.

CDR3 nucleotide sequence: TGCAGCGTTGCCGGGACAGGGTCTGGTAACTATGGCTACACCTTC. Its protein product is CSVAGTGSGNYGYTF. The rearrangement joins TRBV29-1 to TRBJ1-2; 9 nucleotides agree with TRBD1. Looked up from germline, CDR1 is SQVTM and CDR2 is ANQGSEA. This CDR3 is 15 amino acids long. V was pared by 4 bases and J by 1 base, with 7 bases of the junction left unmatched.